This entry describes one T cell receptor (beta chain). No cognate antigen has been identified for it. No base-level quality is on record; no much larger clone is a single base apart. Patients with autoimmune disease history or receiving systemic immunosuppression were excluded from the trial. Peripheral blood for TCR sequencing was collected from all dose cohorts at baseline, on cycle 4 day 1, and on cycle 7 day 1. Samples were obtained from an open-label, multicenter, first-in-human phase I dose-escalation trial of ivuxolimab. Adults with locally advanced or metastatic head and neck squamous cell, hepatocellular, melanoma or renal cell carcinoma were enrolled in the trial. CD4+ and CD8+ T cells were sorted separately from peripheral blood before TCR sequencing. This entry is derived from a study of OX40 agonist ivuxolimab in advanced cancers. The study in broad terms: Ivuxolimab was an agonistic, fully human IgG2 monoclonal antibody directed against OX40 (CD134), a costimulatory receptor. Prior anti-PD-1, anti-PD-L1 or anti-CTLA-4 therapy was permitted, and 40% to 50% of dose-escalation patients had received checkpoint inhibitors. Of the 50 to 55 patients in dose escalation, some 19 had hepatocellular carcinoma, approximately 15 had melanoma, 9 had renal cell carcinoma and 9 had head and neck cancer. The dose-escalation cohort was around 84% male with a mean age of about 58 years, ranging from about 20 to 85. Intravenous ivuxolimab was administered to patients every 2 weeks at six dose levels: 0.01, 0.1, 0.3, 1.5, 3 and 10 mg/kg. The purpose of peripheral TCRbeta sequencing was to test whether ivuxolimab changed TCR sequence diversity and led to clonal T-cell expansion. The paper covers the monotherapy dose-escalation part of the phase I ivuxolimab trial, which included N of about 50 patients. Partial responses were achieved by three dose-escalation patients, of whom one had hepatocellular carcinoma and two had cutaneous melanoma. The paper as a whole reports these results and caveats: Partial responders in the 0.1-3.0 mg/kg groups had among the lowest normalized peripheral clonal expansion, especially among CD8+ T cells. At doses of 0.1 to 3.0 mg/kg, clonal expansion of both CD4+ and CD8+ T cells in blood was seen between baseline and week 6. Which antigens the clonally expanded peripheral T cells were specific for was not determined. After ivuxolimab, more expanded clones were found on average in CD8+ T cells than in CD4+ T cells. Low levels of normalized T-cell clonal expansion were also seen in some patients who did not respond.

From cysteine to phenylalanine, the CDR3 is 15 amino acids long. Only CDR3 DNA remains: 45 bases, in frame from the first base. For sequencing of the TCRbeta CDR3 region, genomic DNA was extracted from the sorted cells. TCRbeta CDR3 regions were sequenced using the immunoSEQ Assay. TCRdb mirrors the immuneACCESS table, restricted to in-frame sequences. Some clones are absent from its copies; in checked studies, under half trace to an unresolved V gene, and the reason for the others is unknown. The sample data list 60,000 to 75,000 clones, and approximately 81% of these were observed just once. 5% to 6.5% of the sample is held by the ten biggest clonotypes.

The source of this sequence is an adult with an advanced solid tumor such as melanoma, head and neck, liver or kidney cancer. Sequencing was performed on CD4+ or CD8+ T cells sorted from blood, taken in a trial of the OX40 agonist ivuxolimab. The rearrangement joined TRBV21-1 to TRBJ2-5; the D call TRBD1 from the table was never checked on the DNA. The J call is doubtful: the DNA matches TRBJ2-7 better. TRBV21-1 is labeled a pseudogene. The CDR3 here reads CASSYFEGVTYEQYF. The nucleotides are TGTGCCAGCAGCTACTTCGAAGGGGTTACCTACGAGCAGTACTTC.